Listed below are T cell receptor beta chains from one sample, sequenced in a study of identical twins. Each CDR3 protein gets one entry after TCRdb re-called the 5' RACE reads with MiXCR. This sample has 650,000 to 800,000 distinct CDR3 sequences, with 8.6% found just once. The sample also formed part of further work on yellow fever vaccine responses in identical twins.

Source material: PBMCs. The receptor set was obtained from a woman under 30 in good health. Both conserved end residues are part of each CDR3. A D gene is named only where the DNA matches it firmly. The listing skips clone size in some rows; elsewhere it reads once, few, many or a size class.

j_gene: TRBJ2-1; d_gene: TRBD1; abundance: -; v_gene: TRBV6-6; CDR3aa: CASSHTGGPEQFF; CDR3nt: TGTGCCAGCAGTCATACAGGGGGCCCTGAGCAGTTCTTC
j_gene: TRBJ2-7; d_gene: -; abundance: few; v_gene: TRBV12-3/TRBV12-4; CDR3aa: CASSPGTDNEQYF; CDR3nt: TGTGCCAGCAGCCCCGGGACTGACAACGAGCAGTACTTC
j_gene: TRBJ2-5; d_gene: -; abundance: -; v_gene: TRBV6-1; CDR3aa: CASSESPYTGETQYF; CDR3nt: TGTGCCAGCAGTGAATCCCCATATACTGGAGAGACCCAGTACTTC
j_gene: TRBJ2-5; d_gene: -; abundance: many; v_gene: TRBV5-1; CDR3aa: CASRSASILETQYF; CDR3nt: TGCGCCAGCAGGTCGGCCTCAATTCTGGAGACCCAGTACTTC
j_gene: TRBJ2-7; d_gene: TRBD2; abundance: few; v_gene: TRBV7-2; CDR3aa: CASSPVAGGYEQYF; CDR3nt: TGTGCCAGCAGCCCTGTGGCGGGGGGCTACGAGCAGTACTTC
j_gene: TRBJ2-2; d_gene: -; abundance: many; v_gene: TRBV9; CDR3aa: CASSRDKTNPNTGELFF; CDR3nt: TGTGCCAGCAGTCGGGACAAGACGAATCCGAACACCGGGGAGCTGTTTTTT
j_gene: TRBJ2-7; d_gene: TRBD1; abundance: few; v_gene: TRBV5-1; CDR3aa: CASSLAWGTATYEQYF; CDR3nt: TGCGCCAGCAGCTTGGCCTGGGGGACAGCCACCTACGAGCAGTACTTC
j_gene: TRBJ2-7; d_gene: TRBD2; abundance: few; v_gene: TRBV20-1; CDR3aa: CSAGGLAGLSYEQYF; CDR3nt: TGCAGTGCTGGGGGCCTAGCGGGACTCTCCTACGAGCAGTACTTC
j_gene: TRBJ2-7; d_gene: -; abundance: -; v_gene: TRBV28; CDR3aa: CASGVGLTYEQYF; CDR3nt: TGTGCCAGCGGGGTCGGACTCACCTACGAGCAGTACTTC
j_gene: TRBJ2-1; d_gene: -; abundance: -; v_gene: TRBV29-1; CDR3aa: CSVGHPPGEQFF; CDR3nt: TGCAGCGTTGGCCACCCGCCGGGTGAGCAGTTCTTC
j_gene: TRBJ2-4; d_gene: -; abundance: many; v_gene: TRBV20-1; CDR3aa: CSATGALGTKNIQYF; CDR3nt: TGCAGTGCAACGGGAGCACTGGGAACCAAAAACATTCAGTACTTC
j_gene: TRBJ1-4; d_gene: TRBD1; abundance: many; v_gene: TRBV12-3/TRBV12-4; CDR3aa: CASSWDSSNEKLFF; CDR3nt: TGTGCCAGCAGTTGGGACAGTAGTAATGAAAAACTGTTTTTT
j_gene: TRBJ2-1; d_gene: -; abundance: -; v_gene: TRBV12-3/TRBV12-4; CDR3aa: CASSVGANEQFF; CDR3nt: TGTGCCAGCAGCGTAGGGGCGAATGAGCAGTTCTTC
j_gene: TRBJ2-7; d_gene: TRBD2; abundance: few; v_gene: TRBV20-1; CDR3aa: CSVIGPYSGSDEQYF; CDR3nt: TGCAGTGTAATTGGGCCATATAGCGGGAGCGACGAGCAGTACTTC
j_gene: TRBJ2-7; d_gene: -; abundance: -; v_gene: TRBV12-3/TRBV12-4; CDR3aa: CASSFSGAYSYEQYF; CDR3nt: TGTGCCAGCAGCTTTAGCGGCGCCTACTCCTACGAGCAGTACTTC
j_gene: TRBJ2-4; d_gene: -; abundance: -; v_gene: TRBV7-2; CDR3aa: CASSLVSQGGAKNIQYF; CDR3nt: TGTGCCAGCAGCTTAGTTTCCCAGGGAGGAGCCAAAAACATTCAGTACTTC
j_gene: TRBJ2-5; d_gene: -; abundance: -; v_gene: TRBV11-2; CDR3aa: CASSLEASERETQYF; CDR3nt: TGTGCCAGCAGCTTAGAGGCTAGCGAACGGGAGACCCAGTACTTC
j_gene: TRBJ1-1; d_gene: -; abundance: many; v_gene: TRBV12-5; CDR3aa: CASDGGAGTEAFF; CDR3nt: TGTGCTAGTGACGGGGGCGCCGGCACTGAAGCTTTCTTT
j_gene: TRBJ2-7; d_gene: -; abundance: many; v_gene: TRBV7-9; CDR3aa: CASSSLTGSSDEQYF; CDR3nt: TGTGCCAGCAGCTCCCTTACAGGGAGTTCCGACGAGCAGTACTTC
j_gene: TRBJ1-2; d_gene: TRBD1; abundance: many; v_gene: TRBV20-1; CDR3aa: CSIFQGAGGYTF; CDR3nt: TGCAGTATCTTTCAGGGGGCTGGGGGCTACACCTTC
j_gene: TRBJ2-7; d_gene: TRBD1; abundance: many; v_gene: TRBV4-2; CDR3aa: CASSQDQQGYEQYF; CDR3nt: TGTGCCAGCAGCCAGGACCAACAGGGGTACGAGCAGTACTTC